This T cell receptor (beta chain) was recorded in a study of OX40 agonist ivuxolimab in advanced cancers. From germline, CDR1 is KGHSH and CDR2 LQKENI. V was cut by 5 bases and J by 7 bases, with 14 bases left in between. The CDR3 has 13 residues. Generated by immunoSEQ multiplex PCR, the TCRdb table keeps only in-frame clones and is missing some. The sample has some 90,000 clones; more than 70% are singletons. Study-wide points: Patients who responded partially at 0.1-3.0 mg/kg showed clonal expansion ranking among the lowest.

As to this clone: The antigen is undetermined.

The sample was CD4+ or CD8+ T cells sorted from blood, taken in a trial of the OX40 agonist ivuxolimab. The J gene is TRBJ1-1, the V gene TRBV18; TRBD1 is a possible D gene (5 bases). The origin of this receptor is an adult with an advanced solid tumor such as melanoma, head and neck, liver or kidney cancer. The CDR3 DNA sequence: TGTGCCAGCTCAGAGGGGCAAGAGAGTGAAGCTTTCTTT. Its translation is CASSEGQESEAFF.